The clone carrying this T cell receptor (beta chain) was detected only a few times. The antigen is undetermined. The CDR3 is made up of 12 amino acids. V lost 3 bases to trimming and J lost 8 bases, with 8 bases between them. CDR1 is SGHAT, CDR2 FQNNGV, per germline. This entry is derived from a study of OX40 agonist ivuxolimab in advanced cancers. Regarding the study as a whole: The average count of expanded clones was higher among CD8+ T cells than among CD4+. At 0.1 to 3.0 mg/kg, clonal expansion of CD4+ and CD8+ blood T cells had occurred by week 6.

Using immunoSEQ multiplex PCR, the repertoire was profiled, and TCRdb retains in-frame clones only, with some absent. The sample contains fewer than 50,000 clones, roughly 89% of which appear only once. V is TRBV11-2 and J is TRBJ2-1; D is possibly TRBD2 (6 bases). This receptor was identified in an adult with an advanced solid tumor such as melanoma, head and neck, liver or kidney cancer. The source material was CD4+ or CD8+ T cells sorted from blood, sampled in a trial of the OX40 agonist ivuxolimab. This CDR3 reads CASSFWGDEQFF. The CDR3 region has the DNA TGTGCCAGCAGCTTTTGGGGGGATGAGCAGTTCTTC.